These 23 T cell receptor beta chains were sequenced from one sample in a study of long-term antiretroviral therapy in people with HIV. immunoSEQ v3.0 was run at survey level. The data were produced by immunoSEQ multiplex PCR, yet TCRdb's version contains in-frame clones alone and is incomplete. The sample includes some 18,000 clones, approximately 82% seen only once; the top ten take 14%. Sample: unsorted PBMCs, taken 0.5 years before starting antiretroviral therapy. The source is a woman aged 45 to 65 with HIV.

This clone turned up a few times. The genes are TRBV9 and TRBJ1-1; D not certain. The V gene lost 6 bases and the J gene lost 8 bases, with 11 bases spanning the gap. This CDR3 region has 11 residues. Germline lookup yields CDR1 SGDLS and CDR2 YYNGEE. CDR3: CASNLAGEAFF. The CDR3 bases are TGTGCCAGCAACCTTGCTGGAGAAGCTTTCTTT.

This clone appeared once. The chain joins TRBV19 to TRBJ2-1, with TRBD1 as a possible D gene (5 bases). Germline loops: CDR1 LNHDA, CDR2 SQIVND (reference sequence). This CDR3 has 16 residues. V dropped 1 base and J dropped 6 bases, with 16 bases sitting between them. CDR3 in amino acids: CASSIAPGLLSNEQFF. In DNA form, the CDR3 reads TGTGCCAGTAGTATAGCCCCAGGGCTCCTCTCCAATGAGCAGTTCTTC.

The V gene is TRBV5-1, the J gene TRBJ1-5; D is unclear. Trimming pared 0 bases from V and 4 bases from J, leaving 11 bases between. Germline loops: CDR1 SGHRS, CDR2 YFSETQ. The CDR3 contains 15 residues. CDR3 loop: CASSLVPGPNQPQHF. The CDR3 DNA follows: TGCGCCAGCAGCTTGGTTCCAGGTCCTAATCAGCCCCAGCATTTT.

The chain uses TRBV28 and TRBJ2-7; D gene ambiguous. The CDR3 runs to 10 residues. Germline CDR1 reads MDHEN; CDR2 reads SYDVKM. Trimming stripped 5 bases from V and 7 bases from J, with 6 bases between. Here the CDR3 DNA reads TGTGCCAGCAGTAAGGATGAGCAGTACTTC. Translated, it gives CASSKDEQYF.

This clone was seen more than once but under ten times. The CDR3: CASSTGQGSNSPLHF. As DNA, the CDR3 is TGTGCCAGCAGCACCGGACAGGGGAGTAATTCACCCCTCCACTTT. The chain uses TRBV7-9 and TRBJ1-6, with 9 bases identical to TRBD1. The CDR3 covers 15 residues. V shed 5 bases, J shed 6 bases, and the junction held 5 bases outside the gene matches. The germline V gene encodes CDR1 SEHNR and CDR2 FQNEAQ (reference sequence).

By its share, this clone is medium-sized. V is TRBV28 and J is TRBJ2-7; perhaps TRBD1 as D (8 bases). The length of the CDR3 is 15 residues. V shed 6 bases and J shed 2 bases, with 17 bases lying between them. The germline CDR1 and CDR2 sequences are MDHEN and SYDVKM. The DNA of the CDR3 is TGTGCCAGCAGACTTCGGACAGGGACTACCTACGAGCAGTACTTC. Translation gives CASRLRTGTTYEQYF.

The J gene is TRBJ2-2, the V gene TRBV9; D perhaps matches TRBD2 (5 bases). Trimming removed 2 bases from V and 5 bases from J, with 16 bases in between. The length of the CDR3 is 16 residues. In germline, CDR1 is SGDLS, CDR2 YYNGEE. CDR3 loop: CASSVTGSPDTGELFF. The CDR3 region has the DNA TGTGCCAGCAGCGTGACGGGGAGTCCGGATACCGGGGAGCTGTTTTTT.

V and J are TRBV5-5 and TRBJ1-1; no clear D gene. The germline V gene has CDR1 SGHKS and CDR2 YYEKEE (reference sequence). The CDR3 runs 12 residues. With 2 bases removed from V and 3 bases from J, the gap between germline ends came to 5 bases. CDR3 in amino acids: CASSLHHTEAFF. The CDR3 coding sequence is TGTGCCAGCAGCTTACATCACACTGAAGCTTTCTTT.

V gene TRBV18 combines with J gene TRBJ2-5; 9 nucleotides match TRBD1. The CDR3 loop spans 14 amino acids. Germline V gene lookup returns CDR1 KGHSH and CDR2 LQKENI. J was trimmed by 3 bases and V by 4 bases; bases with no gene match: 3. The CDR3 DNA is TGTGCCAGCTCACTGAGGACAGGGGAAGAGACCCAGTACTTC. Residues: CASSLRTGEETQYF.

This chain joins TRBV29-1 and TRBJ1-2, with D perhaps TRBD1 (5 bases). The germline gives CDR1 SQVTM, CDR2 ANQGSEA. This CDR3 comprises 13 residues. With 4 bases removed from V and 6 bases from J, the gap between germline ends came to 15 bases. The CDR3 protein is CSVVDRGVDGYTF. For the CDR3, the DNA is TGCAGCGTTGTAGATCGGGGGGTCGATGGCTACACCTTC.

This clone was counted a single time. This chain joins TRBV9 and TRBJ2-7; no definite D call. The CDR3 spans 14 residues. Germline loops: CDR1 SGDLS, CDR2 YYNGEE. V gave up 0 bases and J gave up 0 bases, with 7 bases separating them. The CDR3 DNA sequence: TGTGCCAGCAGCGTAGGGCAGAGCTCCTACGAGCAGTACTTC. It codes for CASSVGQSSYEQYF.

This chain links TRBV6-1 with TRBJ2-5, with 10 bases matching TRBD1. Germline-derived CDR1 and CDR2 are MNHNS and SASEGT. The J segment lost 5 bases and the V segment lost 1 base, leaving 7 bases of the junction unmatched. The CDR3 consists of 16 residues. The CDR3 reads CASSEGQGALTETQYF. CDR3 sequence (DNA): TGTGCCAGCAGTGAAGGACAGGGGGCGCTTACGGAGACCCAGTACTTC.

This clone was observed once. The J gene is TRBJ2-2, the V gene TRBV2; the D gene could be TRBD1 or TRBD2 (5 bases each). The CDR3 extends over 10 amino acids. The ends were cut back, 9 bases at V and 7 bases at J, with 6 bases in the middle. Per germline, CDR1 SNHLY and CDR2 FYNNEI. The CDR3 nucleotides read TGTGCCAGGGGGGTCGGGGAGCTGTTTTTT. It codes for CARGVGELFF.

J is TRBJ1-2 and V is TRBV6-5; D gene unclear. With 0 bases removed from V and 0 bases from J, the gap between germline ends came to 5 bases. CDR3 length equals 14 residues. Germline V gene data show CDR1 as MNHEY and CDR2 as SVGAGI. DNA of the CDR3: TGTGCCAGCAGTTACTCAAACGCTAACTATGGCTACACCTTC. It specifies CASSYSNANYGYTF.

A few counts support this clone. V is TRBV6-1 and J is TRBJ1-2; D might be TRBD1 (6 bases). The CDR3 is made up of 14 amino acids. The germline V and J ends were trimmed by 0 bases and 8 bases, with 13 bases remaining between them. Germline-derived CDR1 and CDR2 are MNHNS and SASEGT. CDR3 coding DNA: TGTGCCAGCAGTGAAGCCGGGGGCCGGGGAGGCTACACCTTC. This sequence encodes CASSEAGGRGGYTF.

The gene calls are TRBV29-1 and TRBJ2-1, with TRBD2 matching 9 bases. CDR1 SQVTM and CDR2 ANQGSEA come from the germline V gene. After removal of 4 bases from V and 8 bases from J, the junction contained 9 bases not matched to a gene. The CDR3 has 14 amino acids. CDR3 nucleotides: TGCAGCGTTGTAGGGCGGGGGGGCCCAGATGAGCAGTTCTTC. It codes for CSVVGRGGPDEQFF.

This clone was seen only once. The chain employs TRBV2 and TRBJ2-2, with no clear D. The V end lost 6 bases, the J end lost 0 bases, and 11 bases lay between the germline ends. The CDR3 sequence is 15 residues long. Germline assignment: CDR1 SNHLY and CDR2 FYNNEI. CDR3 region: CASRADQSNTGELFF. For the CDR3, the DNA is TGTGCCAGCAGGGCGGACCAATCGAACACCGGGGAGCTGTTTTTT.

V usage is TRBV5-1 and J usage is TRBJ2-5, with no clear D. Trimming cost V 2 bases and J 0 bases, with 2 bases left between them. This CDR3 is 12 amino acids long. Per the germline V gene, CDR1 is SGHRS and CDR2 is YFSETQ. The CDR3 DNA is TGCGCCAGCAGCTTATACCAAGAGACCCAGTACTTC. Its protein product is CASSLYQETQYF.

The gene calls are TRBV5-1 and TRBJ1-2; 7 positions agree with TRBD1. CDR1 and CDR2 from the germline V gene are SGHRS and YFSETQ. V lost 4 bases and J lost 1; bases outside the gene matches: 4. CDR3 length: 14 residues. The CDR3 nucleotides are TGCGCCAGCAGCAGGGACAGTTTTAACTATGGCTACACCTTC. Translated: CASSRDSFNYGYTF.

The CDR3 reads CASSGSGGADTQYF. DNA for the CDR3: TGCGCCAGCAGTGGGAGCGGGGGAGCAGATACGCAGTATTTT. This chain joins TRBV10-2 and TRBJ2-3; TRBD2 matches at 8 bases. The germline CDR1 and CDR2 sequences are WSHSY and SAAADI. This CDR3 spans 14 amino acids. The ends lost 4 bases at V and 4 bases at J; junction bases unmatched: 4.

This clone is judged medium-sized. This sequence joins TRBV15 and TRBJ1-2, with a tentative D call TRBD1 (5 bases). The V and J ends lost 5 bases and 3 bases respectively, with 16 bases between them. Germline CDR1 reads LNHNV; CDR2 reads YYDKDF (reference sequence). The CDR3 is 15 residues long. CDR3 amino acids: CATSPRRAGYYGYTF. The CDR3 region has the DNA TGTGCCACCAGCCCCCGGAGGGCAGGGTACTATGGCTACACCTTC.

The chain carries TRBV11-2 and TRBJ1-1; unclear D gene. Trimming pared 1 base from V and 9 bases from J, leaving 9 bases between. This CDR3 spans 12 amino acids. Germline-derived CDR1 and CDR2 are SGHAT and FQNNGV. The CDR3 sequence is CASSLVKDQAFF. The CDR3 nucleotides are TGTGCCAGCAGCTTAGTGAAGGACCAAGCTTTCTTT.

The chain links TRBV6-5 to TRBJ1-2, with D hard to call. CDR1 MNHEY and CDR2 SVGAGI come from the germline V gene. The CDR3 has 14 amino acids. V lost 8 bases, J lost 5 bases, and 18 bases lay in between. CDR3 DNA sequence: TGTGCCAGCCCCCTTTTAGGGAAACGGTATGGCTACACCTTC. This gives the protein CASPLLGKRYGYTF.